This T cell receptor (beta chain) was recovered during a study of technical replicates of blood from a handful of donors. Only a few counts were recorded for this clone. Per the germline V gene, CDR1 is MRHNA and CDR2 is SNTAGT. Unmatched junction bases numbered 4, after V lost 3 bases and J lost 6 bases. There are 15 residues in the CDR3. Generated by immunoSEQ multiplex PCR, the TCRdb table keeps only in-frame clones and is missing some. The sample yields more than 70,000 clones, just over 90% seen once. The source is a human donor in good health. Sequencing was done on a sample of T cells isolated from PBMCs. The chain links TRBV6-4 to TRBJ2-1; 11 positions agree with TRBD1. CDR3 in amino acids: CASSEGGTGGNEQFF. In DNA form, the CDR3 reads TGTGCCAGCAGTGAAGGTGGGACAGGGGGCAATGAGCAGTTCTTC.